Here is one TCR beta chain with its context. Its antigen is undetermined. Germline V gene data show CDR1 as MGHDK and CDR2 as SYGVNS. The V gene end was trimmed by 7 bases and the J gene end by 5 bases; junction bases not matched to a gene: 5. The CDR3 length is 13 residues. A TCRbeta library incorporating unique molecular identifiers was prepared. TCRdb used MiXCR to reprocess the PCR reads, holding one entry per CDR3 protein. This table has around 240,000 distinct CDR3 sequences, 8.2% appearing once. This entry is derived from a study of T-cell reconstitution after alpha-beta-depleted transplantation in children. Study conclusions and caveats: At around two months after transplant, the alpha-beta T cells were reportedly derived from several hundred expanded clones that came from non-depleted graft cells. Elevated TCRbeta diversity at day 60 was traced, in some patients, to surviving recipient T cells and thymic progenitors. From newly produced T cells came most of the T-cell counts and diversity one year after transplant.

The starting material was PBMCs, mostly from graft donor cells, obtained 180 days after TCRalphabeta/CD19-depleted stem cell transplant. The V call is TRBV25-1, the J call TRBJ2-1; 7 positions agree with TRBD2. The clonotype originates from a male patient younger than 18 who had a stem cell transplant for acute lymphoblastic leukemia, so the T cells may come from the graft donor. The CDR3 protein is CASKRERHNEQFF. The CDR3 region has the DNA TGTGCCAGCAAGCGGGAAAGGCACAATGAGCAGTTCTTC.